This T cell receptor (beta chain) comes out of a study of T cells in Graves' hyperthyroidism and ophthalmopathy. CDR1 SGDLS and CDR2 YYNGEE come from the germline V gene. This CDR3 spans 15 amino acids. Of note for this clonotype: An end of the junction differs from the germline gene, which may be a read error.

Amplification of TCR beta CDR3 regions used RNA as the template. During a first-round RT-PCR of the TCR CDR3, the HTBI primer set was used. MiXCR, run by TCRdb on the multiplex PCR reads, gives a single entry per CDR3 protein. In the table there are around 760,000 distinct CDR3 sequences, around 40% of which are singletons. The TCR originated in a woman in her thirties or forties with Graves' hyperthyroidism. This chain uses TRBV9 with TRBJ2-7; no clear D. The sample was blood. CDR3 sequence (DNA): TGTGCCGGCAGCGTAGATTCCGGACGGACCTACGAGCAGTACTTC. This translates into CAGSVDSGRTYEQYF.